The 17 T cell receptor beta chains reported below all come from one sample, sequenced in a study of response to subunit inactivated influenza vaccine. Each CDR3 protein is one row after TCRdb ran MiXCR on the RT-PCR reads. The sample yields around 200,000 distinct CDR3 sequences, over 9.5% seen once. The data also belong to a second study, concerning T cells expressing NK-cell markers. From that report: With UMIs, 5'RACE template switching was used to make TCR beta cDNA.

The sequencing used CD8+ T cells sorted from PBMCs, collected 12 days after vaccination. The source is a man aged 50-59 years who received an inactivated influenza vaccine.

V gene TRBV9 combines with J gene TRBJ2-2; a possible D gene is TRBD2 (5 bases). Germline CDR1 SGDLS, CDR2 YYNGEE. The CDR3 covers 14 residues. V was shortened by 10 bases and J by 4 bases, with 17 bases between the two germline ends. In nucleotides, the CDR3 is TGTGCCTCTGCGGCGGGTTCGGGCACCGGGGAGCTGTTTTTT. Encoded protein: CASAAGSGTGELFF. Based on the CDR3 plus reference TRBV9 and TRBJ2-2, the full variable domain is DSGVTQTPKHLITATGQRVTLRCSPRSGDLSVYWYQQSLDQGLQFLIQYYNGEERAKGNILERFSAQQFPDLHSELNLSSLELGDSALYFCASAAGSGTGELFFGEGSRLTVL.

This rearrangement joins TRBV13 to TRBJ2-7, with TRBD1 identical over 8 bases. This CDR3 is built from 14 residues. Germline CDR1 reads PRHDT; CDR2 reads FYEKMQ (reference sequence). Losses at the gene ends were 4 bases for V and 3 bases for J; bases not matched to a gene: 5. The CDR3 region is CASSSRQGNYEQYF. In DNA form, the CDR3 reads TGTGCCAGCAGCTCCAGACAGGGGAACTACGAGCAGTACTTC.

The chain combines TRBV30 with TRBJ2-1, with D perhaps TRBD2 (5 bases). V was clipped by 3 bases and J by 10 bases, with 16 bases between them. The V gene's germline CDR1 is GTSNPN and CDR2 SVGIG (reference sequence). This CDR3 is built from 13 residues. CDR3 nucleotides: TGTGCCTGGAGCGCCTACCTAGCAAGCGAGCAGTTCTTC. Translation: CAWSAYLASEQFF.

This clonotype was recorded at least ten times. DNA of the CDR3: TGTGCCAGCAGCCAGGGGACAACTAATGAAAAACTGTTTTTT. Protein product: CASSQGTTNEKLFF. The gene calls are TRBV4-2 and TRBJ1-4; D uncertain. This CDR3 spans 14 amino acids. V dropped 3 bases and J dropped 0 bases, with 5 bases sitting between them. Looked up from germline, CDR1 is LGHNA and CDR2 is YNFKEQ.

This clonotype was counted a few times. The chain has TRBV4-1 and TRBJ2-2, with D possibly matching TRBD2 (6 bases). Between the trimmed V and J ends, which lost 2 bases and 7 bases, there was a span of 14 bases. Germline assignment: CDR1 MGHRA and CDR2 YSYEKL. The CDR3 has 15 amino acids. CDR3 region: CASSQLGTPVGELFF. CDR3 nucleotides: TGCGCCAGCAGCCAACTCGGGACTCCCGTCGGGGAGCTGTTTTTT.

The J gene is TRBJ2-7, the V gene TRBV11-2; no clear D. This CDR3 is built from 13 residues. Deletions cut 8 bases from V and 0 bases from J, with 11 bases between. Germline CDR1 and CDR2: SGHAT and FQNNGV. CDR3 region: CASQWTDSYEQYF. The CDR3 DNA is TGTGCCAGCCAATGGACGGACTCCTACGAGCAGTACTTC.

The sample holds a few counts of this clonotype. V usage is TRBV12-3 or TRBV12-4 and J usage is TRBJ2-7; TRBD2 might be the D (6 bases). CDR3 size: 13 residues. V lost 6 bases and J lost 1, with 10 bases in between. The CDR3 sequence is CASSSSASYEQYF. CDR3 DNA sequence: TGTGCCAGCAGCTCTAGCGCGTCCTACGAGCAGTACTTC.

The gene calls are TRBV6-2 or TRBV6-3 and TRBJ2-3, with 11 bases that match TRBD2. V was clipped by 4 bases and J by 4 bases; unmatched bases: 7. Germline V gene sequence: CDR1 MNHEY, CDR2 SVGEGT. The CDR3 contains 16 residues. This CDR3 reads CASSWVLAGGPDTQYF. The DNA of the CDR3 is TGTGCCAGCAGTTGGGTGTTAGCGGGAGGGCCAGATACGCAGTATTTT.

This clonotype was seen a handful of times. J is TRBJ2-1 and V is TRBV6-2 or TRBV6-3, with TRBD2 matching 11 bases. V dropped 8 bases and J dropped 6; count of bases not matched to a gene: 3. The CDR3 is 13 amino acids. The germline V gene has CDR1 MNHEY and CDR2 SVGEGT. CDR3 sequence: CASVGLAVNEQFF. CDR3 in DNA: TGTGCCAGCGTGGGACTAGCGGTCAATGAGCAGTTCTTC.

The genes are TRBV27 and TRBJ2-5; D perhaps matches TRBD2 (5 bases). The CDR3 has 13 amino acids. V lost 5 bases and J lost 0, with 7 bases in between. The V gene's germline CDR1 is MNHEY and CDR2 SMNVEV (reference sequence). CDR3 sequence (DNA): TGTGCCAGCAGTGGACTCGACCAAGAGACCCAGTACTTC. Translation: CASSGLDQETQYF.

The CDR3 loop reads CAWSVVRGPQHF. The CDR3 bases are TGTGCCTGGAGTGTGGTCAGGGGTCCCCAGCATTTT. The gene calls are TRBV30 and TRBJ1-5; TRBD1 is a possible D gene (6 bases). Looked up from germline, CDR1 is GTSNPN and CDR2 is SVGIG (reference sequence). The CDR3 is made up of 12 amino acids. The V end lost 0 bases, the J end lost 10 bases, and 10 bases lay between the germline ends.

The chain links TRBV29-1 to TRBJ2-7; D is unclear. The CDR3 has 12 residues. From germline, CDR1 is SQVTM and CDR2 ANQGSEA. V lost 6 bases and J lost 2, with 11 bases in between. The CDR3 is CSVTDGPYEQYF. CDR3 nucleotide sequence: TGCAGCGTGACGGACGGGCCCTACGAGCAGTACTTC.

This clonotype was counted at least ten times. This chain links TRBV9 with TRBJ2-1; 7 bases align to TRBD1. The germline V gene has CDR1 SGDLS and CDR2 YYNGEE. This CDR3 contains 13 residues. V shed 0 bases and J 9 bases; nucleotides not matched to a gene: 3. This CDR3 is CASSVGGTAEQFF. For the CDR3, the DNA is TGTGCCAGCAGCGTAGGGGGGACAGCTGAGCAGTTCTTC. Filled out from reference TRBV9 and TRBJ2-1, the complete variable domain reads DSGVTQTPKHLITATGQRVTLRCSPRSGDLSVYWYQQSLDQGLQFLIQYYNGEERAKGNILERFSAQQFPDLHSELNLSSLELGDSALYFCASSVGGTAEQFFGPGTRLTVL.

In its sample, this clonotype was seen many times. The chain has TRBV28 and TRBJ1-1; no reliable D call. This CDR3 region has 13 residues. V was cut by 1 base and J by 2 bases, with 5 bases left in between. CDR1 is MDHEN, CDR2 SYDVKM, per germline. The DNA of the CDR3 is TGTGCCAGCAGTTTATATCCCAACACTGAAGCTTTCTTT. It specifies CASSLYPNTEAFF.

The CDR3 sequence: CASSPGSRVPSLQGYNEQFF. The CDR3 nucleotides are TGCGCCAGCAGCCCAGGGAGCCGGGTTCCGAGCCTTCAGGGTTACAATGAGCAGTTCTTC. V usage is TRBV4-3 and J usage is TRBJ2-1; D is tentatively TRBD1 or TRBD2 (5 bases each). The CDR3 is 20 residues long. V gave up 4 bases and J gave up 4 bases, with 29 bases separating them. Looked up from germline, CDR1 is LGHNA and CDR2 is YSLEER.

This clonotype came up a few times. This rearrangement joins TRBV4-2 to TRBJ2-1, with 13 bases that match TRBD2. The germline V gene encodes CDR1 LGHNA and CDR2 YNFKEQ. V was clipped by 4 bases and J by 5 bases; unmatched bases: 5. The CDR3 sequence is 16 residues long. CDR3 nucleotides: TGTGCCAGCAGCCTAGCGGGGACTAGCGGGGACAATGAGCAGTTCTTC. This gives the protein CASSLAGTSGDNEQFF.

The chain employs TRBV12-3 or TRBV12-4 and TRBJ2-2; D is unresolved. This CDR3 is 13 amino acids long. Trimming took 10 bases from V and 4 from J, leaving 13 bases between them. CDR3 sequence: CATRTHATGELFF. The CDR3 DNA reads as TGTGCCACCAGGACCCACGCCACCGGGGAGCTGTTTTTT.